Shown below are 24 T cell receptor beta chains from a single sample sequenced in a study of shared clonotypes between healthy human individuals. Positively selected for CCR7, the CD45RO-negative cells used as naive CD8 cells excluded terminally differentiated effector memory CD45RA+ cells. Data came from immunoSEQ multiplex PCR; TCRdb stores just in-frame clones and leaves some out. Of some 2.1 million clones in the sample, 80% to 95% were seen once. Material: naive CD8+ T cells from PBMCs. These receptors originate from a man aged 18 to 30 in good health. Some clones in this sample may be carry-over from other donors' samples.

This chain connects TRBV27 to TRBJ1-2; TRBD1 is a possible D gene (5 bases). Trimming took 2 bases from V and 4 from J, leaving 14 bases between them. The CDR3 spans 15 residues. The germline V gene has CDR1 MNHEY and CDR2 SMNVEV (reference sequence). The CDR3 is CASSLRLRDGYGYTF. CDR3 nucleotide sequence: TGTGCCAGCAGTTTACGACTCCGGGACGGCTATGGCTACACCTTC.

The gene calls are TRBV7-9 and TRBJ1-2; tentative D call: TRBD1 (6 bases). Germline V gene data show CDR1 as SEHNR and CDR2 as FQNEAQ (reference sequence). The CDR3 spans 15 residues. The ends were cut back, 2 bases at V and 5 bases at J, with 15 bases in the middle. This CDR3 reads CASSLRSGDFYGYTF. CDR3 DNA: TGTGCCAGCAGCTTACGGTCAGGGGATTTTTATGGCTACACCTTC.

The chain has TRBV10-3 and TRBJ2-1; no reliable D call. The CDR3 loop spans 13 amino acids. Trimming left V 0 bases short and J 8 bases short, with 8 bases between. The germline V gene has CDR1 ENHRY and CDR2 SYGVKD. CDR3 region: CAISESDPHEQFF. CDR3 DNA: TGTGCCATCAGTGAGTCGGACCCCCATGAGCAGTTCTTC.

The V call is TRBV28, the J call TRBJ2-1, with TRBD1 matching 7 bases. Per the germline V gene, CDR1 is MDHEN and CDR2 is SYDVKM. The CDR3 has 18 amino acids. V lost 5 bases and J lost 3; bases outside the gene matches: 16. The CDR3, as DNA: TGTGCCAGCAGTACCCCAGCCGAGACAGGGTTGCTCTACAATGAGCAGTTCTTC. This codes for CASSTPAETGLLYNEQFF.

The V gene is TRBV29-1, the J gene TRBJ2-2, with a tentative D call TRBD2 (5 bases). CDR3 length: 12 amino acids. Germline V gives CDR1 SQVTM, CDR2 ANQGSEA. Trimming pared 8 bases from V and 2 bases from J, leaving 9 bases between. CDR3: CSSRGNTGELFF. DNA of the CDR3: TGCAGCTCTCGGGGAAACACCGGGGAGCTGTTTTTT.

The chain recombines TRBV6-5 with TRBJ2-3; maybe TRBD2 (5 bases). V was shortened by 0 bases and J by 4 bases, with 14 bases between the two germline ends. This CDR3 contains 16 residues. Germline values: CDR1 MNHEY, CDR2 SVGAGI. This CDR3 reads CASSYSVAYGADTQYF. In nucleotides, the CDR3 is TGTGCCAGCAGTTACTCGGTGGCATACGGGGCAGATACGCAGTATTTT.

The chain joins TRBV14 to TRBJ1-1; D ambiguous. Trimming cost V 0 bases and J 10 bases, with 9 bases left between them. CDR3 length equals 12 residues. Germline CDR1 SGHDN, CDR2 FVKESK. For the CDR3, the DNA is TGTGCCAGCAGCCAAGAGGGAGGAGGAGCTTTCTTT. Its protein product is CASSQEGGGAFF.

This clone was detected once. The chain couples TRBV4-2 to TRBJ2-1; 8 nucleotides agree with TRBD2. Germline V gives CDR1 LGHNA, CDR2 YNFKEQ. V lost 1 base and J lost 7; bases outside the gene matches: 9. This CDR3 spans 16 amino acids. The CDR3 DNA follows: TGTGCCAGCAGCCAAGCCGTAAGCGGGAGAAGGAATGAGCAGTTCTTC. This gives the protein CASSQAVSGRRNEQFF.

The chain uses TRBV27 and TRBJ2-3, with TRBD2 matching over 9 bases. The CDR3 spans 16 residues. With V trimmed by 4 bases and J by 0 bases, 5 bases remained unmatched. CDR1 is MNHEY and CDR2 is SMNVEV in the germline V gene (reference sequence). The CDR3 protein is CASSYYSGSSTDTQYF. The CDR3 nucleotides read TGTGCCAGCAGTTACTATAGCGGGAGTAGCACAGATACGCAGTATTTT.

This chain uses TRBV28 with TRBJ1-1; D is undetermined. Germline CDR1 reads MDHEN; CDR2 reads SYDVKM. V was trimmed by 7 bases and J by 1 base, leaving 4 bases between them. This CDR3 contains 11 residues. The CDR3 sequence is CASKPNTEAFF. The CDR3 DNA reads TGTGCCAGCAAACCGAACACTGAAGCTTTCTTT.

In this sample, this clone turned up a few times. Other DNA sequences in the sample encode the same CDR3. This chain uses TRBV29-1 with TRBJ2-2; unclear D gene. The CDR3 spans 14 residues. Germline V gives CDR1 SQVTM, CDR2 ANQGSEA. Trimming took off 2 bases at V and 1 base at J, with 8 bases between the two ends. This CDR3 is CSVERQENTGELFF. The DNA for the CDR3 is TGCAGCGTTGAAAGGCAGGAGAACACCGGGGAGCTGTTTTTT.

This clone was seen more than once but under ten times. The CDR3 nucleotides read TGCGCCAGCAGCCAAGATGAGGCAACTAATGAAAAACTGTTTTTT. The encoded protein is CASSQDEATNEKLFF. The chain links TRBV4-1 to TRBJ1-4; no reliable D call. V lost 0 bases to trimming and J lost 0 bases, with 5 bases between them. This CDR3 is built from 15 residues. CDR1 is MGHRA, CDR2 YSYEKL, per germline.

This clone appeared a single time. This chain joins TRBV29-1 and TRBJ1-2; TRBD1 agrees at 8 bases. Germline V gene data show CDR1 as SQVTM and CDR2 as ANQGSEA. V lost 5 bases, J lost 5 bases, and 7 bases stayed unmatched. The CDR3 runs 13 residues. Here the CDR3 reads CSVLRQGWYGYTF. As DNA, the CDR3 is TGCAGCGTTCTCAGACAGGGGTGGTATGGCTACACCTTC.

The gene calls are TRBV28 and TRBJ2-3, with a possible D match to TRBD2 (5 bases). The CDR3 consists of 16 residues. V gave up 9 bases and J gave up 0 bases, with 19 bases separating them. CDR1 is MDHEN, CDR2 SYDVKM, per germline. The chain's CDR3 is CASRSVLANSTDTQYF. The CDR3 DNA reads as TGTGCCAGTCGGAGCGTCCTAGCTAATAGCACAGATACGCAGTATTTT.

CDR3 DNA sequence: TGTGCCAGCAGCTCCGCCTTAGCGGGAGGGCCCGGGGCCAACGTCCTGACTTTC. It specifies CASSSALAGGPGANVLTF. This rearrangement joins TRBV7-3 to TRBJ2-6; 11 bases match TRBD2. The J segment lost 4 bases and the V segment lost 4 bases, leaving 9 bases of the junction unmatched. Germline loops: CDR1 SGHTA, CDR2 FQGTGA. CDR3 size: 18 residues.

J is TRBJ2-1 and V is TRBV11-3; the D call may be TRBD1 or TRBD2 (6 bases each). V was clipped by 2 bases and J by 2 bases, with 7 bases between them. The CDR3 has 14 residues. Per germline, CDR1 SGHNT and CDR2 YENEEA. The CDR3 protein is CASSLRGPYNEQFF. In DNA, the CDR3 is TGTGCCAGCAGCTTACGGGGGCCCTACAATGAGCAGTTCTTC.

The V call is TRBV19, the J call TRBJ1-5, with 7 nucleotides matching TRBD1. This CDR3 is 14 amino acids long. CDR1 LNHDA and CDR2 SQIVND come from the germline V gene (reference sequence). The ends lost 7 bases at V and 4 bases at J; junction bases unmatched: 7. For the CDR3, the DNA is TGTGCCAGTATGGTCCGGGACAGAAATCAGCCCCAGCATTTT. Translation gives CASMVRDRNQPQHF.

As for this clone: A much larger clonotype is one base distant, so this may be a read error. This CDR3 is also generated by other DNA sequences in the sample. The J gene is TRBJ2-5, the V gene TRBV28; the D gene is possibly TRBD1 (6 bases). The end of the DNA fits TRBJ2-7 better, so the J call may be wrong. CDR1 MDHEN and CDR2 SYDVKM come from the germline V gene. The CDR3 has 13 residues. This CDR3 reads CASSLGQTYEQYF. CDR3 DNA sequence: TGTGCCAGCAGTCTCGGACAGACCTACGAGCAGTACTTC.

The V gene is TRBV4-3, the J gene TRBJ2-3, with 10 positions matching TRBD2. The CDR3 is made up of 16 amino acids. Trimming at V came to 6 bases and at J to 4 bases, leaving 10 bases not matched to a gene. The germline gives CDR1 LGHNA, CDR2 YSLEER. The CDR3 loop is CASRQYTSGKADTQYF. CDR3 DNA: TGCGCCAGCAGACAGTACACTAGCGGGAAGGCAGATACGCAGTATTTT.

V gene TRBV30 combines with J gene TRBJ2-1; TRBD2 matches 10 bases. The CDR3 is 17 residues long. Germline V gene data show CDR1 as GTSNPN and CDR2 as SVGIG (reference sequence). Trimming removed 0 bases from V and 5 bases from J; junction bases left unmatched: 10. CDR3 nucleotides: TGTGCCTGGAGTGTACTTAGGGCTAGCGGGAGCAACAATGAGCAGTTCTTC. Translated: CAWSVLRASGSNNEQFF.

The genes are TRBV6-1 and TRBJ2-7; D possibly corresponds to TRBD2 (6 bases). Trimming shortened V by 1 base and J by 4 bases, and 14 bases separated the two germline ends. The V gene's germline CDR1 is MNHNS and CDR2 SASEGT. This CDR3 is 15 amino acids long. The CDR3 DNA is TGTGCCAGCAGTGAAGATATTTTGGAGGGGTACGAGCAGTACTTC. Its protein product is CASSEDILEGYEQYF.

The CDR3 loop is CASSSSDAGPLSWYGYTF. DNA for the CDR3: TGTGCCAGCAGTTCCTCCGACGCAGGGCCGCTGTCGTGGTATGGCTACACCTTC. The V call is TRBV27, the J call TRBJ1-2; a possible D gene is TRBD1 (5 bases). This CDR3 is built from 18 residues. Trimming removed 4 bases at V and 5 bases at J, with 26 bases between. Per germline, CDR1 MNHEY and CDR2 SMNVEV (reference sequence).

To note about this clone: Other nucleotide sequences in the sample specify the same CDR3. This chain uses TRBV6-5 with TRBJ2-1, with 9 bases that match TRBD2. Germline trimming cut 0 bases from V and 4 bases from J; bases unmatched to any gene: 4. CDR1 is MNHEY and CDR2 is SVGAGI in the germline V gene. The length of the CDR3 is 16 residues. The CDR3: CASSYSAGGVYNEQFF. The CDR3 DNA is TGTGCCAGCAGTTACTCGGCGGGAGGGGTTTACAATGAGCAGTTCTTC.

The chain combines TRBV5-5 with TRBJ2-7; either TRBD1 or TRBD2 may supply D (6 bases each). The CDR3 is made up of 14 amino acids. Per the germline V gene, CDR1 is SGHKS and CDR2 is YYEKEE (reference sequence). Trimming removed 2 bases from V and 4 bases from J, with 13 bases in between. As DNA, the CDR3 is TGTGCCAGCAGCTTCAAGACAGGACTATACGAGCAGTACTTC. Translated: CASSFKTGLYEQYF.